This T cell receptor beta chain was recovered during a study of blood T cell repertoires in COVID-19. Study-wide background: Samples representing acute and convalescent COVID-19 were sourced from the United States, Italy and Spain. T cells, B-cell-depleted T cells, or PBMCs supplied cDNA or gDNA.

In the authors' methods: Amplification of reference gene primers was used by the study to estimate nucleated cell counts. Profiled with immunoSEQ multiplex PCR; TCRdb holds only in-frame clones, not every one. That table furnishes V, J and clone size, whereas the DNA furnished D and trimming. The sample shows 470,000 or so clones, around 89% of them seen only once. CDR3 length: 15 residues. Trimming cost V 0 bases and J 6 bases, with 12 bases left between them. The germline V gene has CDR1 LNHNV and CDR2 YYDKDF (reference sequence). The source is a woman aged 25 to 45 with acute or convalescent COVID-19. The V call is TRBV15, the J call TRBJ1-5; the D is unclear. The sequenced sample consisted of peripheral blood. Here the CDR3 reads CATSRERAGPQPQHF. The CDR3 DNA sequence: TGTGCCACCAGCAGAGAGCGGGCGGGCCCTCAGCCCCAGCATTTT. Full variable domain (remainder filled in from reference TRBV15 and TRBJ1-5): DAMVIQNPRYQVTQFGKPVTLSCSQTLNHNVMYWYQQKSSQAPKLLFHYYDKDFNNEADTPDNFQSRRPNTSFCFLDIRSPGLGDTAMYLCATSRERAGPQPQHFGDGTRLSIL.